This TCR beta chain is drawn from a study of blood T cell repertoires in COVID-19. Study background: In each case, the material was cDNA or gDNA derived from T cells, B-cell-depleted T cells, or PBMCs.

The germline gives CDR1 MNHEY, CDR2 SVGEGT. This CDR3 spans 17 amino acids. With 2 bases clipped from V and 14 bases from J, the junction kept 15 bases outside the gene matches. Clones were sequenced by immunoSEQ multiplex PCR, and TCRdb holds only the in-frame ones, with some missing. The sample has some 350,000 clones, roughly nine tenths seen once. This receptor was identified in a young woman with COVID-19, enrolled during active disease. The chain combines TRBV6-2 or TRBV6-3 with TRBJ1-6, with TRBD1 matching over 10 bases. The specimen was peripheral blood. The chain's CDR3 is CASSYRGQGRPFAALHF. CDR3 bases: TGTGCCAGCAGTTACCGGGGACAGGGGCGTCCTTTTGCGGCCCTCCACTTT.